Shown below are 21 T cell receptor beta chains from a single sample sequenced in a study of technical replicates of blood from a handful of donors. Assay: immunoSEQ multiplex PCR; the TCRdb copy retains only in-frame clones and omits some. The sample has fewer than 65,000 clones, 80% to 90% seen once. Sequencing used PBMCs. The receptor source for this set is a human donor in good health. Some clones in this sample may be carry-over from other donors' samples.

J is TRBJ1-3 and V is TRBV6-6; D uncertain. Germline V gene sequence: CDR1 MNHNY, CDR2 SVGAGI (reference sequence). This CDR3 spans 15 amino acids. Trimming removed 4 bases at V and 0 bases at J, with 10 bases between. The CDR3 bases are TGTGCCAGCAGTTCCCCAACAAGCTCTGGAAACACCATATATTTT. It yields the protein CASSSPTSSGNTIYF.

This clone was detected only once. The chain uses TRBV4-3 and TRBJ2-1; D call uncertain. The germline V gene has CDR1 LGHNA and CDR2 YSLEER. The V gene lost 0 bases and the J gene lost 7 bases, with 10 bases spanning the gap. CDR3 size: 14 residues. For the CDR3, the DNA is TGCGCCAGCAGCCAAGAGACGGGTTATAATGAGCAGTTCTTC. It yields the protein CASSQETGYNEQFF.

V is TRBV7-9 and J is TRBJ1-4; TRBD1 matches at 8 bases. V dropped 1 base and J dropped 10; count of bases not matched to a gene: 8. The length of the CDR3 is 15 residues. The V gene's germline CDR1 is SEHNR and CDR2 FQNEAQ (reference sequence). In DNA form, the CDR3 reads TGTGCCAGCAGCTTAGACGGACAGGGATTTGGAAAACTGTTTTTT. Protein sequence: CASSLDGQGFGKLFF.

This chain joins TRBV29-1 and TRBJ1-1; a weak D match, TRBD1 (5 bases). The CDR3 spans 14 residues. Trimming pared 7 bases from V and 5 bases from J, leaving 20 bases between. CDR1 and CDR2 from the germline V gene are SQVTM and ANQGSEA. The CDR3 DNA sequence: TGCAGCGCCGAGGAGGGAGGAAAGGGGACTGAAGCTTTCTTT. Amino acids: CSAEEGGKGTEAFF.

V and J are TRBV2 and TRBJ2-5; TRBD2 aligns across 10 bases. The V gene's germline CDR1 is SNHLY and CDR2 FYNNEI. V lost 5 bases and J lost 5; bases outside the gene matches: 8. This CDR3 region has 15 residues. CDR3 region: CASSSSGRAGETQYF. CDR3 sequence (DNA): TGTGCCAGCAGTTCAAGCGGGAGGGCGGGGGAGACCCAGTACTTC.

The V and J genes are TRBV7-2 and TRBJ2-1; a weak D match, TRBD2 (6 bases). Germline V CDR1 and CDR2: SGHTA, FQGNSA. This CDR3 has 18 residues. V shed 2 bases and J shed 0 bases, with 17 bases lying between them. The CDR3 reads CASSLRVGRGSSYNEQFF. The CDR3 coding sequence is TGTGCCAGCAGCTTACGGGTCGGACGGGGGAGCTCCTACAATGAGCAGTTCTTC.

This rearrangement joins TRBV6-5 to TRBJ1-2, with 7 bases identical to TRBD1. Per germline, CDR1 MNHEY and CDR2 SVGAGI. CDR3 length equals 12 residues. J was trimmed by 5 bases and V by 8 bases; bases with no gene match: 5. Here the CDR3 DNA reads TGTGCCAGCCGGGACAGCCTGTATGGCTACACCTTC. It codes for CASRDSLYGYTF.

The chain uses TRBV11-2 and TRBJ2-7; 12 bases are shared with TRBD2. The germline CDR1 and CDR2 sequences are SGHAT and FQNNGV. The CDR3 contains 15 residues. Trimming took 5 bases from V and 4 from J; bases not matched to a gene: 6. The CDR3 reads CASSLGTSGFYEQYF. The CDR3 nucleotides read TGTGCCAGCAGCCTAGGGACTAGCGGGTTTTACGAGCAGTACTTC.

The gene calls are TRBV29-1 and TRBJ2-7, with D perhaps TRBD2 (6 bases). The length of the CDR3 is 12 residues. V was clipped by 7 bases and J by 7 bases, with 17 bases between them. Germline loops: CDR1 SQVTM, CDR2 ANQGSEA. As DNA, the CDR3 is TGCAGCGGGGAGGCCGGACTTTGGGAGCAGTACTTC. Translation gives CSGEAGLWEQYF.

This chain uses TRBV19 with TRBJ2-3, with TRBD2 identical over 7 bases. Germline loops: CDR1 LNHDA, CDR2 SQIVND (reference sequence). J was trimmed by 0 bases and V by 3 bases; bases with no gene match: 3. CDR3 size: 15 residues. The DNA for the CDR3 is TGTGCCAGTAGTATCCCAGCGGGGAGCACAGATACGCAGTATTTT. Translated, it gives CASSIPAGSTDTQYF.

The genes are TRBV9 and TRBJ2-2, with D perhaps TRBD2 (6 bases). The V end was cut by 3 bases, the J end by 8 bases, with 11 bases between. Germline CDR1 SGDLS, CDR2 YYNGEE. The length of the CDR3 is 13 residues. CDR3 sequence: CASSGTTTGELFF. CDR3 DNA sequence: TGTGCCAGCAGCGGGACTACCACTGGGGAGCTGTTTTTT.

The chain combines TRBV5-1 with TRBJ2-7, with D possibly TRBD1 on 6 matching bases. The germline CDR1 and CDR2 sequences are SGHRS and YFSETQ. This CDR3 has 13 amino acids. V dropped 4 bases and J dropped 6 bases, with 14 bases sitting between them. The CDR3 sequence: CASSTRLGGEQYF. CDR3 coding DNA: TGCGCCAGCAGCACGAGGTTAGGGGGCGAGCAGTACTTC.

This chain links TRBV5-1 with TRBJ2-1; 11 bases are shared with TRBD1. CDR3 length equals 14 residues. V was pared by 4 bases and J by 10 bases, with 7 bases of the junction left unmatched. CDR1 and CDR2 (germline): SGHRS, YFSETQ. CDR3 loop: CASSLGTGGGEQFF. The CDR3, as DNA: TGCGCCAGCAGCCTAGGGACAGGGGGAGGGGAGCAGTTCTTC.

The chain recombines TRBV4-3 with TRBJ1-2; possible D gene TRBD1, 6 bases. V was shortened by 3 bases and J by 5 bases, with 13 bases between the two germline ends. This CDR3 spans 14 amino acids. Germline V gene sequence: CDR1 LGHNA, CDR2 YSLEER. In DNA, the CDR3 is TGCGCCAGCAGCCAGCGACAGGCCCAATATGGCTACACCTTC. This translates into CASSQRQAQYGYTF.

The CDR3 DNA reads TGTGCCAGCAGCATTATGTCCCAAGAGACCCAGTACTTC. It is translated as CASSIMSQETQYF. The chain combines TRBV5-4 with TRBJ2-5; the D is unclear. CDR1 SGHNT and CDR2 YYREEE come from the germline V gene (reference sequence). CDR3 size: 13 residues. V was shortened by 4 bases and J by 1 base, with 8 bases between the two germline ends. The full variable domain, its missing parts supplied by reference TRBV5-4 and TRBJ2-5, is ETGVTQSPTHLIKTRGQQVTLRCSSQSGHNTVSWYQQALGQGPQFIFQYYREEENGRGNFPPRFSGLQFPNYSSELNVNALELDDSALYLCASSIMSQETQYFGPGTRLLVL.

The DNA of the CDR3 is TGTGCCAGTAGTAGGGGAGAGGCAATGAACACTGAAGCTTTCTTT. This codes for CASSRGEAMNTEAFF. The chain recombines TRBV19 with TRBJ1-1; D is undetermined. The CDR3 consists of 15 residues. CDR1 is LNHDA and CDR2 is SQIVND in the germline V gene (reference sequence). V was clipped by 4 bases and J by 0 bases, with 12 bases between them.

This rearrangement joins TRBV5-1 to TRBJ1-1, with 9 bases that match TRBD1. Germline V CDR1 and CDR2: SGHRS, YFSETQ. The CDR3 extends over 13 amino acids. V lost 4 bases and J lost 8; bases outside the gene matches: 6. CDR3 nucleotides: TGCGCCAGCAGCCATGGGGACAGGGCCGAAGCTTTCTTT. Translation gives CASSHGDRAEAFF.

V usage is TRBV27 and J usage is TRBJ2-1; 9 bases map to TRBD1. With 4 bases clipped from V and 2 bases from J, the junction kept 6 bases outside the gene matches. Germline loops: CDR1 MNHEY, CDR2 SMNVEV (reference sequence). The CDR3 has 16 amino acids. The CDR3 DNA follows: TGTGCCAGCAGTTATGGACAGGGGTTGACCTACAATGAGCAGTTCTTC. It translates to CASSYGQGLTYNEQFF.

CDR3 sequence: CASKPDTGTEAFF. DNA of the CDR3: TGTGCCAGCAAACCCGACACAGGTACTGAAGCTTTCTTT. The rearrangement joins TRBV9 to TRBJ1-1, with TRBD1 as a possible D gene (5 bases). The CDR3 length is 13 residues. Per the germline V gene, CDR1 is SGDLS and CDR2 is YYNGEE. The V end was cut by 6 bases, the J end by 5 bases, with 14 bases between. The whole variable domain, filled in from reference TRBV9 and TRBJ1-1, reads DSGVTQTPKHLITATGQRVTLRCSPRSGDLSVYWYQQSLDQGLQFLIQYYNGEERAKGNILERFSAQQFPDLHSELNLSSLELGDSALYFCASKPDTGTEAFFGQGTRLTVV.

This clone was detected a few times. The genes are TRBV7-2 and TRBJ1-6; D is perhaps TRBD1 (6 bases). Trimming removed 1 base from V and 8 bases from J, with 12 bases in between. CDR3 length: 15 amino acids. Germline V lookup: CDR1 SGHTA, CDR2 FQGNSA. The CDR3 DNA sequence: TGTGCCAGCAGCTTAGTGGTACAGGGATATTCACCCCTCCACTTT. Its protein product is CASSLVVQGYSPLHF.

This CDR3 is CASGTGASSGNTIYF. In DNA form, the CDR3 reads TGTGCTAGTGGAACAGGGGCGAGCTCTGGAAACACCATATATTTT. This chain links TRBV12-5 with TRBJ1-3; TRBD1 agrees at 7 bases. The V gene's germline CDR1 is LGHNT and CDR2 FRNRAP. This CDR3 spans 15 amino acids. The J segment lost 0 bases and the V segment lost 6 bases, leaving 5 bases of the junction unmatched.